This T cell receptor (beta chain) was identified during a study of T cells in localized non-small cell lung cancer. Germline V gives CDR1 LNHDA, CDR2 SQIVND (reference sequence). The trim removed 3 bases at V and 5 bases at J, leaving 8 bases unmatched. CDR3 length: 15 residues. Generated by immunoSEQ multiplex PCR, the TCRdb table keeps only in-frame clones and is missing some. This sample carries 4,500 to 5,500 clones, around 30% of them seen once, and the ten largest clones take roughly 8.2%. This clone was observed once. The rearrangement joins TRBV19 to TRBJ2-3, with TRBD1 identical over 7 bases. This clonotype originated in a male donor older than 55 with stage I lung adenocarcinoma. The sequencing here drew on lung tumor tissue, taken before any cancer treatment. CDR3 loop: CASSIQRGGLDTQYF. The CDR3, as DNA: TGTGCCAGTAGTATCCAGAGAGGGGGCTTAGATACGCAGTATTTT. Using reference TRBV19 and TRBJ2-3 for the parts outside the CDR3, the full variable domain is DGGITQSPKYLFRKEGQNVTLSCEQNLNHDAMYWYRQDPGQGLRLIYYSQIVNDFQKGDIAEGYSVSREKKESFPLTVTSAQKNPTAFYLCASSIQRGGLDTQYFGPGTRLTVL.